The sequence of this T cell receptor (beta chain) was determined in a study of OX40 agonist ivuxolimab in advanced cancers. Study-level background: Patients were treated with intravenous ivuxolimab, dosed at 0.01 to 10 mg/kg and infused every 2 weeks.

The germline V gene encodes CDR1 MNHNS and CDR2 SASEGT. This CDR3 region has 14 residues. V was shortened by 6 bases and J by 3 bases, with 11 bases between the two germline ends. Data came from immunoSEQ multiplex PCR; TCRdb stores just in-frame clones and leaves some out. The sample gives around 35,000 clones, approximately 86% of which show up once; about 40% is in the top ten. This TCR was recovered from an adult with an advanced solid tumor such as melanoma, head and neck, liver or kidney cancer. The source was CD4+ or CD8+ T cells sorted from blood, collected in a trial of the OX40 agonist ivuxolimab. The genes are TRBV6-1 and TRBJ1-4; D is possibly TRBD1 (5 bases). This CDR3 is CASRRTLANEKLFF. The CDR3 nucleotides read TGTGCCAGCAGGAGGACACTCGCTAATGAAAAACTGTTTTTT.